The present T cell receptor (beta chain) was sequenced within a study of T cell changes during pregnancy in multiple sclerosis. Per germline, CDR1 SGHRS and CDR2 YFSETQ. The CDR3 sequence is 15 residues long. With 4 bases removed from V and 6 bases from J, the gap between germline ends came to 17 bases. The table came from immunoSEQ multiplex PCR; TCRdb's copy has only in-frame clones and leaves some out. Among about 59,000 clones listed, over 90% were seen once. This clone came up once. The sequence was obtained from a female donor with multiple sclerosis, enrolled in a pregnancy study. Sequencing used CD8+ T cells from peripheral blood mononuclear cells, obtained in the third trimester of pregnancy. This chain uses TRBV5-1 with TRBJ2-1; tentatively, D is TRBD2 (6 bases). This CDR3 reads CASSGDSDLINEQFF. CDR3 bases: TGCGCCAGCAGCGGGGACTCCGACTTAATCAATGAGCAGTTCTTC.